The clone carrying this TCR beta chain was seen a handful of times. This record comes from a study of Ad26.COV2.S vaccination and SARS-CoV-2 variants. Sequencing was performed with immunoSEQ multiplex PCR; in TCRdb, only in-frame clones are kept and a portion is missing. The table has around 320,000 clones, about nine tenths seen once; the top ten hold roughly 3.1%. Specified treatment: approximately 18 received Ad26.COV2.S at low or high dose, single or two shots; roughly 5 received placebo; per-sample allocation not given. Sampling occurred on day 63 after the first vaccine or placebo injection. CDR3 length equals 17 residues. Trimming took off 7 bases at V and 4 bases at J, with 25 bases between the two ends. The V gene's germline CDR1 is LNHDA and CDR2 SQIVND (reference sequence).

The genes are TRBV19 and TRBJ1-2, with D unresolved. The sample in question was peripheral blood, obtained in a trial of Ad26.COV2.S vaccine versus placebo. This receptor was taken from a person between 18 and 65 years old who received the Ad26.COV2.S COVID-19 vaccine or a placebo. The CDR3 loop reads CASKRSNSRATLYGYTF. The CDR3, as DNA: TGTGCCAGTAAAAGGTCGAACAGCCGGGCTACCCTCTATGGCTACACCTTC. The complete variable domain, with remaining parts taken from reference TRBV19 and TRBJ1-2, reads DGGITQSPKYLFRKEGQNVTLSCEQNLNHDAMYWYRQDPGQGLRLIYYSQIVNDFQKGDIAEGYSVSREKKESFPLTVTSAQKNPTAFYLCASKRSNSRATLYGYTFGSGTRLTVV.